This entry concerns a single T cell receptor beta chain. This sample was taken from a study of blood T cell repertoires in COVID-19. Study at large: Acute-phase and convalescent COVID-19 samples originated in the United States, Italy and Spain. In each case, the material was cDNA or gDNA derived from T cells, B-cell-depleted T cells, or PBMCs.

The CDR3 consists of 16 residues. The V gene's germline CDR1 is MDHEN and CDR2 SYDVKM. V gave up 7 bases and J gave up 2 bases; unmatched junction bases: 13. As originally analysed: Nucleated cell counts were estimated from reference gene primer amplification. Sequencing was performed with immunoSEQ multiplex PCR; in TCRdb, only in-frame clones are kept and a portion is missing. D and trimming come from the DNA, and the V and J calls and clone size come from that table. This table holds some 330,000 clones, roughly 90% found once. Specimen: peripheral blood. J is TRBJ1-2 and V is TRBV28; TRBD1 aligns across 7 bases. This TCR came from a woman aged 45-60 years with active or convalescent COVID-19. The DNA of the CDR3 is TGTGCCAGCAACACCCTCGGGACAGTCCTCAACTATGGCTACACCTTC. This codes for CASNTLGTVLNYGYTF.